Listed here are 27 T cell receptor beta chains from one sample, sequenced in a study of long-term antiretroviral therapy in people with HIV. The run of the v3.0 immunoSEQ assay was at survey level. The method was immunoSEQ multiplex PCR; TCRdb's version includes in-frame clones alone and lacks a portion of them. This sample has more than 35,000 clones, with approximately 83% found just once. The input for sequencing was unsorted PBMCs, taken 2.2 years after starting antiretroviral therapy. These receptors all stem from a man younger than 35 with HIV.

This chain links TRBV15 with TRBJ1-2; weak D call: TRBD1 (5 bases). CDR1 is LNHNV, CDR2 YYDKDF, per germline (reference sequence). Trimming took off 5 bases at V and 8 bases at J, with 21 bases between the two ends. The CDR3 is made up of 15 amino acids. This chain's CDR3 is CATSEGRGGSTGYTF. CDR3 bases: TGTGCCACCAGCGAGGGCCGGGGGGGTTCGACGGGCTACACCTTC.

The CDR3 sequence: CASSSSGEAYEQYF. CDR3 DNA: TGTGCCAGCAGCTCTAGCGGGGAAGCCTACGAGCAGTACTTC. The chain joins TRBV7-9 to TRBJ2-7; 9 nucleotides agree with TRBD2. Germline CDR1 is SEHNR and CDR2 is FQNEAQ (reference sequence). The CDR3 is 14 amino acids. V shed 4 bases and J 2 bases; nucleotides not matched to a gene: 3.

The chain carries TRBV7-2 and TRBJ1-1; possible D gene TRBD1, 5 bases. Germline assignment: CDR1 SGHTA and CDR2 FQGNSA. The CDR3 sequence is 13 residues long. The V end lost 9 bases, the J end lost 4 bases, and 15 bases lay between the germline ends. CDR3 DNA sequence: TGTGCCAGTGTTTATGGAGGGACCACTGAAGCTTTCTTT. This codes for CASVYGGTTEAFF.

CDR3 in DNA: TGTGCCAGCAGTTCCGGGGCTAGCGCTAACTACGAGCAGTACTTC. This gives the protein CASSSGASANYEQYF. The V call is TRBV28, the J call TRBJ2-7, with TRBD2 as a possible D gene (6 bases). The V end lost 4 bases, the J end lost 3 bases, and 16 bases lay between the germline ends. CDR1 is MDHEN and CDR2 is SYDVKM in the germline V gene. The CDR3 totals 15 residues.

This clone was recorded a few times. The rearrangement joins TRBV4-2 to TRBJ1-4; TRBD1 matches at 7 bases. Per germline, CDR1 LGHNA and CDR2 YNFKEQ. The CDR3 is made up of 14 amino acids. The trim removed 1 base at V and 4 bases at J, leaving 0 bases unmatched. CDR3: CASSQGQGNEKLFF. Here the CDR3 DNA reads TGTGCCAGCAGCCAAGGACAGGGTAATGAAAAACTGTTTTTT.

The chain recombines TRBV12-2 with TRBJ2-7; the table names TRBD1, a call not compared with the DNA. TRBV12-2 corresponds to a pseudogene. The CDR3 covers 14 residues. For the CDR3, the DNA is TGTGCAAGTCGCGGGTGGGGCAGCTCCTACGAGCAGTACTTC. Residues: CASRGWGSSYEQYF.

The rearrangement joins TRBV6-6 to TRBJ1-4; 8 positions agree with TRBD1. Germline trimming cut 2 bases from V and 8 bases from J; bases unmatched to any gene: 7. The CDR3 has 15 amino acids. Germline V gives CDR1 MNHNY, CDR2 SVGAGI (reference sequence). The CDR3 loop is CASSYLQGVWEKLFF. The CDR3 DNA is TGTGCCAGCAGTTACCTACAGGGGGTTTGGGAAAAACTGTTTTTT.

The chain is built from TRBV5-1 and TRBJ2-7, with TRBD1 matching 8 bases. V lost 5 bases to trimming and J lost 5 bases; unmatched junction nucleotides: 9. The CDR3 loop spans 14 amino acids. The germline CDR1 and CDR2 sequences are SGHRS and YFSETQ. This CDR3 reads CASRGRGPGDEQYF. For the CDR3, the DNA is TGCGCCAGCAGAGGCAGGGGGCCTGGGGACGAGCAGTACTTC.

This clone was detected only once. The chain uses TRBV11-2 and TRBJ2-7; 12 nucleotides agree with TRBD2. The germline gives CDR1 SGHAT, CDR2 FQNNGV. The CDR3 is made up of 16 amino acids. V shed 2 bases, J shed 1 base, and the junction held 3 bases outside the gene matches. The chain's CDR3 is CASSLLAGGPSYEQYF. The CDR3 DNA reads as TGTGCCAGCAGCTTACTAGCGGGAGGGCCTTCCTACGAGCAGTACTTC.

The rearrangement links TRBV5-4 to TRBJ2-1; TRBD2 aligns across 12 bases. CDR1 SGHNT and CDR2 YYREEE come from the germline V gene (reference sequence). The V and J ends lost 4 bases and 4 bases, in that order; junction bases with no gene match: 6. This CDR3 contains 16 residues. CDR3 amino acids: CASSTPGLAGYNEQFF. The CDR3 DNA reads TGTGCCAGCAGCACCCCCGGACTAGCGGGGTACAATGAGCAGTTCTTC.

The gene calls are TRBV30 and TRBJ2-2, with D tentatively TRBD2 (5 bases). The CDR3 is 18 residues long. Germline lookup yields CDR1 GTSNPN and CDR2 SVGIG (reference sequence). V was pared by 4 bases and J by 2 bases, with 23 bases between. CDR3 amino acids: CAWIPLFSGWINTGELFF. The CDR3 DNA sequence: TGTGCCTGGATTCCCCTTTTCAGCGGATGGATTAACACCGGGGAGCTGTTTTTT.

The chain has TRBV10-3 and TRBJ1-3; a weak D match, TRBD1 (6 bases). The germline V and J ends were trimmed by 0 bases and 4 bases, with 10 bases remaining between them. Germline loops: CDR1 ENHRY, CDR2 SYGVKD. CDR3 length: 15 residues. Here the CDR3 reads CAISESGTRGNTIYF. CDR3 nucleotides: TGTGCCATCAGTGAGTCAGGGACACGAGGAAACACCATATATTTT.

This chain uses TRBV2 with TRBJ2-7; 8 bases match TRBD1. Germline assignment: CDR1 SNHLY and CDR2 FYNNEI. Trimming removed 5 bases from V and 3 bases from J; junction bases left unmatched: 15. The length of the CDR3 is 17 residues. CDR3 nucleotides: TGTGCCAGCAGTACTATAAACCAGGGGGCGAATCTCTACGAGCAGTACTTC. Protein sequence: CASSTINQGANLYEQYF. The variable domain in full, completed from reference TRBV2 and TRBJ2-7, reads EPEVTQTPSHQVTQMGQEVILRCVPISNHLYFYWYRQILGQKVEFLVSFYNNEISEKSEIFDDQFSVERPDGSNFTLKIRSTKLEDSAMYFCASSTINQGANLYEQYFGPGTRLTVT.

In DNA form, the CDR3 reads TGTGCCAGCAGTTACACCCCTGGCGAAGCTTTCTTT. The encoded protein is CASSYTPGEAFF. This chain joins TRBV6-5 and TRBJ1-1; unclear D gene. Germline V lookup: CDR1 MNHEY, CDR2 SVGAGI. Between the trimmed V and J ends, which lost 2 bases and 8 bases, there was a span of 9 bases. The CDR3 extends over 12 amino acids.

The CDR3 spells CASSITGGNQPQHF. DNA of the CDR3: TGTGCCAGTAGTATAACCGGGGGCAATCAGCCCCAGCATTTT. The J gene is TRBJ1-5, the V gene TRBV19, with D uncertain. The V end was cut by 2 bases, the J end by 2 bases, with 7 bases between. CDR1 is LNHDA, CDR2 SQIVND, per germline (reference sequence). The CDR3 extends over 14 amino acids.

The chain has TRBV4-1 and TRBJ1-2; D unresolved. V was shortened by 1 base and J by 3 bases, with 3 bases between the two germline ends. The germline V gene encodes CDR1 MGHRA and CDR2 YSYEKL. The length of the CDR3 is 12 residues. The CDR3 region is CASSQVDYGYTF. CDR3 DNA sequence: TGCGCCAGCAGCCAAGTTGACTATGGCTACACCTTC.

The gene calls are TRBV5-1 and TRBJ2-1, with D possibly being TRBD1 (6 bases). The length of the CDR3 is 14 residues. Per the germline V gene, CDR1 is SGHRS and CDR2 is YFSETQ. With 6 bases removed from V and 6 bases from J, the gap between germline ends came to 16 bases. The chain's CDR3 is CASMSGASSNEQFF. The DNA of the CDR3 is TGCGCCAGCATGTCAGGGGCATCGTCCAATGAGCAGTTCTTC.

This clone showed up just once. V is TRBV29-1 and J is TRBJ1-2; no clear D. V lost 3 bases to trimming and J lost 4 bases, with 3 bases between them. CDR3 length equals 10 residues. Germline values: CDR1 SQVTM, CDR2 ANQGSEA. CDR3 nucleotide sequence: TGCAGCGTTGAGGCCTATGGCTACACCTTC. Residues: CSVEAYGYTF.

The gene calls are TRBV5-4 and TRBJ1-2; perhaps TRBD1 as D (5 bases). The CDR3 has 14 residues. The V end was cut by 0 bases, the J end by 4 bases, with 10 bases between. Germline V gene data show CDR1 as SGHNT and CDR2 as YYREEE (reference sequence). This CDR3 reads CASSLAWGSYGYTF. In nucleotides, the CDR3 is TGTGCCAGCAGCTTGGCCTGGGGGTCCTATGGCTACACCTTC.

This clone appeared a few times. This chain links TRBV5-1 with TRBJ1-6; D unresolved. The CDR3 extends over 12 amino acids. The ends were cut back, 5 bases at V and 5 bases at J, with 5 bases in the middle. Looked up from germline, CDR1 is SGHRS and CDR2 is YFSETQ. CDR3 DNA sequence: TGCGCCAGCAGAATCCATAATTCACCCCTCCACTTT. This translates into CASRIHNSPLHF.

V and J are TRBV19 and TRBJ1-2; TRBD1 might be the D (5 bases). Germline V gene data show CDR1 as LNHDA and CDR2 as SQIVND (reference sequence). The CDR3 is 16 residues long. The germline V and J ends were trimmed by 3 bases and 3 bases, with 17 bases remaining between them. CDR3 nucleotides: TGTGCCAGTAGTATGGGTTACCGGGACGGAGACTATGGCTACACCTTC. It yields the protein CASSMGYRDGDYGYTF.

J is TRBJ2-7 and V is TRBV5-4; 11 bases are shared with TRBD1. The CDR3 is made up of 14 amino acids. Unmatched junction bases numbered 1, after V lost 2 bases and J lost 3 bases. Germline V gene data show CDR1 as SGHNT and CDR2 as YYREEE (reference sequence). The CDR3 DNA reads TGTGCCAGCAGCTTAGGGACAGGGGGCTACGAGCAGTACTTC. It translates to CASSLGTGGYEQYF.

This chain links TRBV2 with TRBJ1-5; no definite D call. Germline assignment: CDR1 SNHLY and CDR2 FYNNEI. This CDR3 region has 13 residues. Trimming took off 7 bases at V and 5 bases at J, with 12 bases between the two ends. This CDR3 reads CASTQDGDQPQHF. In DNA form, the CDR3 reads TGTGCCAGCACCCAGGACGGAGATCAGCCCCAGCATTTT.

This clone has just a few counts. This chain connects TRBV5-6 to TRBJ1-3, with TRBD1 matching over 7 bases. Per the germline V gene, CDR1 is SGHDT and CDR2 is YYEEEE. V lost 2 bases and J lost 3; bases outside the gene matches: 8. This CDR3 has 16 residues. The CDR3 region is CASSFLQGNSGNTIYF. The CDR3 bases are TGTGCCAGCAGCTTCCTACAGGGGAATAGTGGAAACACCATATATTTT.

The rearrangement links TRBV4-1 to TRBJ2-1; 8 positions agree with TRBD2. The CDR3 contains 16 residues. Germline V CDR1 and CDR2: MGHRA, YSYEKL. Trimming took 4 bases from V and 4 from J; bases not matched to a gene: 9. The CDR3 region has the DNA TGCGCCAGCAGCCCGCGGGGGGAGGATTGGTACAATGAGCAGTTCTTC. This encodes CASSPRGEDWYNEQFF.

The chain links TRBV6-5 to TRBJ2-2; 11 positions match TRBD2. V lost 7 bases, J lost 3 bases, and 4 bases stayed unmatched. CDR3 length: 15 residues. Germline V gene data show CDR1 as MNHEY and CDR2 as SVGAGI. Here the CDR3 DNA reads TGTGCCAGCAAAGAGACTAGCGGGGACACCGGGGAGCTGTTTTTT. As protein: CASKETSGDTGELFF.

The V and J genes are TRBV28 and TRBJ1-2; no clear D. The CDR3 covers 13 residues. The ends were cut back, 2 bases at V and 4 bases at J, with 8 bases in the middle. Germline CDR1 and CDR2: MDHEN and SYDVKM. Here the CDR3 DNA reads TGTGCCAGCAGTTTAAAGGCCTTCTATGGCTACACCTTC. It translates to CASSLKAFYGYTF.